This T cell receptor beta chain was sequenced for a study of blood T cell repertoires in COVID-19. Study in general: Samples of COVID-19 (acute and convalescent) were obtained from the United States, Italy and Spain. Sample material is recorded as cDNA or gDNA derived from T cells, B-cell-depleted T cells, or PBMCs.

With 8 bases clipped from V and 2 bases from J, the junction kept 12 bases outside the gene matches. The CDR3 contains 16 residues. Per germline, CDR1 MDHEN and CDR2 SYDVKM. Authors' analysis steps: Nucleated cell counts were estimated from reference gene primer amplification. Measured with immunoSEQ multiplex PCR; TCRdb has only the in-frame clones, and not every one. D and trimming come from the DNA, and the V and J calls and clone size come from that table. The sample gives approximately 57,000 clones, under 90% of which show up once; more than 4.5% is in the top ten. This clone occurred once. The sequence was collected from a middle-aged man with active COVID-19. The V and J genes are TRBV28 and TRBJ1-5, with 7 bases lining up with TRBD1. Sequenced: peripheral blood. In nucleotides, the CDR3 is TGTGCCAGCGCCCGGAGGGGGCAGGGGGGCAATCAGCCCCAGCATTTT. Its protein product is CASARRGQGGNQPQHF. The variable domain in full, completed from reference TRBV28 and TRBJ1-5, reads DVKVTQSSRYLVKRTGEKVFLECVQDMDHENMFWYRQDPGLGLRLIYFSYDVKMKEKGDIPEGYSVSREKKERFSLILESASTNQTSMYLCASARRGQGGNQPQHFGDGTRLSIL.